This passage covers 30 T cell receptor beta chains from one sample sequenced in a study of T cell repertoires in cytomegalovirus infection. TCRdb itself ran the reads through MiXCR, one entry per CDR3 protein. The data contain 170,000 or so distinct CDR3 sequences, roughly an eighth of them singletons. Sequenced input: PBMCs. Every receptor here comes from a human donor in good health (CMV status not recorded). Some clones in this sample may be carry-over from other donors' samples.

The chain recombines TRBV9 with TRBJ2-3; 8 nucleotides agree with TRBD2. V was clipped by 4 bases and J by 0 bases; unmatched bases: 4. Germline assignment: CDR1 SGDLS and CDR2 YYNGEE. The CDR3 runs to 15 residues. The CDR3 coding sequence is TGTGCCAGCAGCTCCAAGCGGGGGAGCACAGATACGCAGTATTTT. Protein: CASSSKRGSTDTQYF.

The gene calls are TRBV27 and TRBJ2-2, with TRBD2 matching 15 bases. Losses at the gene ends were 7 bases for V and 0 bases for J; bases not matched to a gene: 3. The CDR3 sequence is 17 residues long. Germline values: CDR1 MNHEY, CDR2 SMNVEV (reference sequence). CDR3 coding DNA: TGTGCCAGCACCGGACTAGCGGGGGGGTCGAACACCGGGGAGCTGTTTTTT. Its translation is CASTGLAGGSNTGELFF.

V is TRBV11-2 and J is TRBJ2-5; possibly TRBD1 for D (5 bases). Germline CDR1 reads SGHAT; CDR2 reads FQNNGV. V was cut by 6 bases and J by 3 bases, with 14 bases left in between. This CDR3 is 14 amino acids long. In nucleotides, the CDR3 is TGTGCCAGCAGGGCTGGGCTCAGGGAAGAGACCCAGTACTTC. Encoded protein: CASRAGLREETQYF.

This clonotype was seen many times. The chain carries TRBV28 and TRBJ1-4; tentatively, D is TRBD1 (6 bases). V was trimmed by 5 bases and J by 0 bases, leaving 13 bases between them. Germline lookup yields CDR1 MDHEN and CDR2 SYDVKM. The CDR3 runs 16 residues. The CDR3: CASSLGTSTTNEKLFF. The DNA of the CDR3 is TGTGCCAGCAGTCTAGGGACATCGACAACTAATGAAAAACTGTTTTTT.

V usage is TRBV20-1 and J usage is TRBJ2-7, with 10 bases fitting TRBD1. Germline CDR1 DFQATT, CDR2 SNEGSKA (reference sequence). Trimming at V came to 6 bases and at J to 4 bases, leaving 9 bases not matched to a gene. The CDR3 spans 14 residues. In nucleotides, the CDR3 is TGCAGTGCCAGGGCCGGGACAGGGGAATACGAGCAGTACTTC. Its translation is CSARAGTGEYEQYF.

The chain carries TRBV5-6 and TRBJ2-1; D remains ambiguous. V lost 3 bases and J 3 bases, leaving 7 bases between the germline ends. CDR3 length: 13 residues. Germline-derived CDR1 and CDR2 are SGHDT and YYEEEE. CDR3 loop: CASSSILYNEQFF. The CDR3 coding sequence is TGTGCCAGCAGCTCCATTCTCTACAATGAGCAGTTCTTC.

This clonotype was observed many times. This chain joins TRBV20-1 and TRBJ2-3; D could derive from TRBD1 or TRBD2 (5 bases each). The germline V and J ends were trimmed by 3 bases and 6 bases, with 13 bases remaining between them. The length of the CDR3 is 13 residues. CDR1 and CDR2 (germline): DFQATT, SNEGSKA (reference sequence). The chain's CDR3 is CSARKVGRDTQYF. The CDR3 DNA sequence: TGCAGTGCTAGGAAAGTGGGACGCGATACGCAGTATTTT.

The rearrangement links TRBV10-3 to TRBJ2-7; no reliable D call. Per germline, CDR1 ENHRY and CDR2 SYGVKD. The CDR3 totals 15 residues. Between the trimmed V and J ends, which lost 1 base and 1 base, there was a span of 11 bases. This chain's CDR3 is CAISEFFGTSYEQYF. CDR3 DNA: TGTGCCATCAGTGAGTTCTTTGGAACTTCCTACGAGCAGTACTTC.

This clonotype was seen only a few times. The CDR3 DNA sequence: TGTGCCAGCAGTTCTACAGTGGCTGAGCAGTTCTTC. Amino acid sequence: CASSSTVAEQFF. The chain carries TRBV2 and TRBJ2-1; D unresolved. The CDR3 spans 12 residues. V lost 5 bases to trimming and J lost 9 bases, with 11 bases between them. CDR1 is SNHLY, CDR2 FYNNEI, per germline.

This sequence joins TRBV9 and TRBJ2-1; the D gene is possibly TRBD2 (7 bases). Germline V gene data show CDR1 as SGDLS and CDR2 as YYNGEE. The CDR3 consists of 15 residues. The V end was cut by 3 bases, the J end by 8 bases, with 18 bases between. CDR3 region: CASSGSGGPWDEQFF. CDR3 nucleotide sequence: TGTGCCAGCAGCGGTTCGGGGGGCCCCTGGGATGAGCAGTTCTTC. The whole variable domain, remainder taken from reference TRBV9 and TRBJ2-1, is DSGVTQTPKHLITATGQRVTLRCSPRSGDLSVYWYQQSLDQGLQFLIQYYNGEERAKGNILERFSAQQFPDLHSELNLSSLELGDSALYFCASSGSGGPWDEQFFGPGTRLTVL.

This clonotype was recorded many times. This sequence joins TRBV7-2 and TRBJ1-2, with D tentatively TRBD1 (5 bases). The CDR3 loop spans 16 amino acids. The V end lost 1 base, the J end lost 8 bases, and 20 bases lay between the germline ends. Looked up from germline, CDR1 is SGHTA and CDR2 is FQGNSA. CDR3 bases: TGTGCCAGCAGCTTAGTGTTTCTAGGACACCGGTTCGGCTACACCTTC. Protein: CASSLVFLGHRFGYTF.

This clonotype was detected only a few times. The chain recombines TRBV2 with TRBJ2-1; D is possibly TRBD1 (5 bases). The V and J ends lost 11 bases and 8 bases respectively, with 13 bases between them. CDR3 length equals 11 residues. Germline loops: CDR1 SNHLY, CDR2 FYNNEI. CDR3 nucleotides: TGTGCCTTCAGGGAAAACCATGAGCAGTTCTTC. This gives the protein CAFRENHEQFF.

This clonotype was observed a few times. The chain combines TRBV20-1 with TRBJ2-6; D ambiguous. CDR3 length: 16 amino acids. Per the germline V gene, CDR1 is DFQATT and CDR2 is SNEGSKA (reference sequence). The germline V and J ends were trimmed by 3 bases and 4 bases, with 16 bases remaining between them. The CDR3 loop reads CSASPASGYGANVLTF. As DNA, the CDR3 is TGCAGTGCTAGCCCCGCTTCCGGTTACGGGGCCAACGTCCTGACTTTC.

In this sample, this clonotype turned up many times. The V and J genes are TRBV6-2 or TRBV6-3 and TRBJ1-5, with D possibly TRBD1 on 6 matching bases. The germline CDR1 and CDR2 sequences are MNHEY and SVGEGT. This CDR3 is built from 15 residues. Trimming shortened V by 5 bases and J by 3 bases, and 14 bases separated the two germline ends. CDR3 bases: TGTGCCAGCAGTCCGTGGACAGAACTCAATCAGCCCCAGCATTTT. Protein sequence: CASSPWTELNQPQHF.

The rearrangement joins TRBV6-6 to TRBJ2-2, with D perhaps TRBD2 (6 bases). V was cut by 7 bases and J by 2 bases, with 11 bases left in between. CDR1 and CDR2 from the germline V gene are MNHNY and SVGAGI (reference sequence). The CDR3 has 14 amino acids. CDR3 protein: CASTLGLNTGELFF. The CDR3 nucleotides read TGTGCCAGCACCTTGGGACTTAACACCGGGGAGCTGTTTTTT.

This clonotype came up many times. This chain links TRBV7-6 with TRBJ1-6, with TRBD1 identical over 8 bases. The CDR3 loop spans 16 amino acids. The germline CDR1 and CDR2 sequences are SGHVS and FNYEAQ. V was clipped by 5 bases and J by 10 bases; unmatched bases: 13. The CDR3 DNA is TGTGCCAGCAGCCTAGTGGGCCAGGGGGCTGGGTCACCCCTCCACTTT. This encodes CASSLVGQGAGSPLHF.

This clonotype was counted at least ten times. The V call is TRBV12-3 or TRBV12-4, the J call TRBJ2-7, with 13 bases fitting TRBD2. CDR3 length: 16 residues. The V gene end was trimmed by 2 bases and the J gene end by 3 bases; junction bases not matched to a gene: 4. The CDR3 DNA is TGTGCCAGCAGTTTATTGGGACTAGCGGGATTCTACGAGCAGTACTTC. Translated: CASSLLGLAGFYEQYF.

The table lists this clonotype with many counts. This chain connects TRBV7-2 to TRBJ2-7; 11 bases line up with TRBD2. V was pared by 1 base and J by 5 bases, with 1 base of the junction left unmatched. This CDR3 has 14 residues. Germline values: CDR1 SGHTA, CDR2 FQGNSA. Here the CDR3 reads CASSLELAGDEQYF. The CDR3 coding sequence is TGTGCCAGCAGCTTAGAACTAGCGGGGGACGAGCAGTACTTC.

This clonotype was seen many times. This chain uses TRBV29-1 with TRBJ2-7; tentatively, D is TRBD1 (6 bases). The CDR3 is 14 residues long. The germline V gene encodes CDR1 SQVTM and CDR2 ANQGSEA. Trimming stripped 1 base from V and 0 bases from J, with 10 bases between. The chain's CDR3 is CSVEGQGRSYEQYF. The CDR3 bases are TGCAGCGTTGAAGGGCAGGGGCGCTCCTACGAGCAGTACTTC.

This clonotype came up a few times. V is TRBV11-1 and J is TRBJ1-1, with 7 bases matching TRBD1. Per germline, CDR1 SGHAT and CDR2 FQDESV (reference sequence). The V and J ends lost 5 bases and 5 bases, in that order; junction bases with no gene match: 8. The CDR3 extends over 14 amino acids. The CDR3 reads CASSPARGGTEAFF. The CDR3 DNA follows: TGTGCCAGCAGCCCCGCCAGGGGGGGAACTGAAGCTTTCTTT.

V and J are TRBV6-6 and TRBJ1-1; D remains unclear. The V gene's germline CDR1 is MNHNY and CDR2 SVGAGI (reference sequence). Trimming removed 7 bases at V and 1 base at J, with 10 bases between. This CDR3 spans 13 amino acids. The CDR3 spells CASNFKRNTEAFF. Here the CDR3 DNA reads TGTGCCAGCAATTTTAAAAGGAACACTGAAGCTTTCTTT.

The chain is built from TRBV5-4 and TRBJ2-7; tentative D call: TRBD1 (5 bases). The germline V and J ends were trimmed by 7 bases and 4 bases, with 15 bases remaining between them. CDR1 is SGHNT and CDR2 is YYREEE in the germline V gene (reference sequence). CDR3 size: 13 residues. The CDR3 sequence: CASARLTGYEQYF. DNA for the CDR3: TGTGCCAGCGCTAGACTTACAGGATACGAGCAGTACTTC.

This clonotype was seen many times. The chain employs TRBV28 and TRBJ2-1; 7 bases agree with TRBD2. Germline trimming cut 1 base from V and 5 bases from J; bases unmatched to any gene: 5. CDR1 is MDHEN, CDR2 SYDVKM, per germline. The CDR3 runs to 15 residues. The CDR3 DNA reads TGTGCCAGCAGTTTATCGGCTAGCGGCCACAATGAGCAGTTCTTC. Its translation is CASSLSASGHNEQFF.

This clonotype was recorded at least ten times. V usage is TRBV11-2 and J usage is TRBJ2-7, with 8 bases fitting TRBD1. Trimming cost V 5 bases and J 2 bases; bases outside gene matches: 5. The germline gives CDR1 SGHAT, CDR2 FQNNGV. The CDR3 has 14 amino acids. The CDR3 nucleotides read TGTGCCAGCAGCACCTCGACAGGGGCCTACGAGCAGTACTTC. It is translated as CASSTSTGAYEQYF.

The sample holds a few counts of this clonotype. The chain has TRBV7-2 and TRBJ2-3; D is perhaps TRBD1 (6 bases). Germline-derived CDR1 and CDR2 are SGHTA and FQGNSA. Trimming pared 6 bases from V and 4 bases from J, leaving 11 bases between. The CDR3 contains 13 residues. The CDR3 spells CASSPNRADTQYF. The CDR3 DNA reads as TGTGCCAGCAGTCCTAACAGGGCAGATACGCAGTATTTT.

This rearrangement joins TRBV29-1 to TRBJ1-2, with D possibly TRBD1 on 6 matching bases. The CDR3 length is 12 residues. V lost 6 bases and J 2 bases, leaving 10 bases between the germline ends. Germline lookup yields CDR1 SQVTM and CDR2 ANQGSEA. CDR3 loop: CSVDTGNYGYTF. In DNA form, the CDR3 reads TGCAGCGTGGACACAGGGAACTATGGCTACACCTTC.

This rearrangement joins TRBV20-1 to TRBJ2-7, with 9 bases matching TRBD1. The V and J ends lost 5 bases and 7 bases, in that order; junction bases with no gene match: 6. Germline CDR1 reads DFQATT; CDR2 reads SNEGSKA (reference sequence). The CDR3 has 12 residues. The CDR3 loop is CSARYRGQEQYF. For the CDR3, the DNA is TGCAGTGCTCGATACAGGGGGCAAGAGCAGTACTTC.

This clonotype is judged medium-sized. The CDR3 region is CASSLAPGGANQPQHF. The CDR3 DNA reads as TGTGCCAGCAGCTTAGCTCCAGGGGGCGCGAATCAGCCCCAGCATTTT. The gene calls are TRBV7-2 and TRBJ1-5, with 8 bases fitting TRBD1. Looked up from germline, CDR1 is SGHTA and CDR2 is FQGNSA. The CDR3 covers 16 residues. Unmatched junction bases numbered 5, after V lost 0 bases and J lost 4 bases.

The table lists this clonotype with many counts. The chain recombines TRBV7-2 with TRBJ2-1; tentatively, D is TRBD2 (6 bases). In germline, CDR1 is SGHTA, CDR2 FQGNSA. There are 15 residues in the CDR3. Trimming pared 5 bases from V and 1 base from J, leaving 12 bases between. In DNA, the CDR3 is TGTGCCAGCAGCGGGACTCGTGGATCCTACAATGAGCAGTTCTTC. It yields the protein CASSGTRGSYNEQFF.

This sequence joins TRBV11-2 and TRBJ1-4; D remains unclear. Trimming shortened V by 1 base and J by 8 bases, and 8 bases separated the two germline ends. The germline CDR1 and CDR2 sequences are SGHAT and FQNNGV. This CDR3 spans 13 amino acids. The CDR3 protein is CASSLVRREKLFF. CDR3 coding DNA: TGTGCCAGCAGCTTAGTTAGACGGGAAAAACTGTTTTTT. Full variable domain (outside the CDR3, taken from reference TRBV11-2 and TRBJ1-4): EAGVAQSPRYKIIEKRQSVAFWCNPISGHATLYWYQQILGQGPKLLIQFQNNGVVDDSQLPKDRFSAERLKGVDSTLKIQPAKLEDSAVYLCASSLVRREKLFFGSGTQLSVL.